These 18 T cell receptor beta chains were sequenced from one sample in a study of response to subunit inactivated influenza vaccine. In TCRdb, the RT-PCR reads were re-called with MiXCR into one record per CDR3 protein. The table records 600,000 to 850,000 distinct CDR3 sequences, 14% of them present only once. The input for sequencing was PBMCs from blood, taken 14 to 15 days before vaccination. These receptors originate from a man aged 50 to 59 who received an inactivated influenza vaccine.

This chain uses TRBV7-2 with TRBJ2-3; maybe TRBD1 (6 bases). The V gene lost 2 bases and the J gene lost 2 bases, with 14 bases spanning the gap. Per the germline V gene, CDR1 is SGHTA and CDR2 is FQGNSA. The CDR3 is made up of 16 amino acids. The CDR3 DNA reads as TGTGCCAGCAGCTTAACCACAGGGTTTTACACAGATACGCAGTATTTT. Its translation is CASSLTTGFYTDTQYF.

This clonotype was seen at least ten times. The rearrangement uses TRBV3-1 and TRBJ2-5; possibly TRBD1 for D (5 bases). The CDR3 totals 13 residues. V shed 1 base and J shed 4 bases, with 7 bases lying between them. Germline V gene lookup returns CDR1 LGHDT and CDR2 YNNKEL (reference sequence). CDR3 coding DNA: TGTGCCAGCAGCCAAGGCAGGGCAGAGACCCAGTACTTC. Its protein product is CASSQGRAETQYF.

The V gene is TRBV6-2 or TRBV6-3, the J gene TRBJ2-1; 16 bases map to TRBD2. Germline CDR1 reads MNHEY; CDR2 reads SVGEGT. V was clipped by 6 bases and J by 10 bases; unmatched bases: 9. The CDR3 spans 16 residues. The CDR3 region is CASSTWGTSGRGEQFF. Here the CDR3 DNA reads TGTGCCAGCAGCACTTGGGGGACTAGCGGGAGGGGCGAGCAGTTCTTC.

The gene calls are TRBV7-6 and TRBJ2-2, with TRBD2 identical over 11 bases. CDR1 is SGHVS, CDR2 FNYEAQ, per germline. This CDR3 is built from 17 residues. V dropped 5 bases and J dropped 7; count of bases not matched to a gene: 12. CDR3 sequence: CASSPLAGGGQIGELFF. The CDR3 DNA sequence: TGTGCCAGCAGCCCCTTAGCGGGAGGGGGGCAAATCGGGGAGCTGTTTTTT.

This rearrangement joins TRBV5-1 to TRBJ1-5; possible D gene TRBD1, 6 bases. The CDR3 has 14 residues. Per germline, CDR1 SGHRS and CDR2 YFSETQ. The V end was cut by 2 bases, the J end by 9 bases, with 15 bases between. The CDR3 reads CASSFKGGDSPQHF. The CDR3 bases are TGCGCCAGCAGCTTCAAAGGGGGGGATTCGCCCCAGCATTTT. Combining the CDR3 with reference TRBV5-1 and TRBJ1-5 gives the whole variable domain KAGVTQTPRYLIKTRGQQVTLSCSPISGHRSVSWYQQTPGQGLQFLFEYFSETQRNKGNFPGRFSGRQFSNSRSEMNVSTLELGDSALYLCASSFKGGDSPQHFGDGTRLSIL.

J is TRBJ2-4 and V is TRBV20-1, with D unresolved. V was shortened by 1 base and J by 8 bases, with 12 bases between the two germline ends. CDR3 length: 13 residues. Germline CDR1 is DFQATT and CDR2 is SNEGSKA (reference sequence). In DNA, the CDR3 is TGCAGTGCTAGAGTGGGTCCCGTGGACATTCAGTACTTC. This gives the protein CSARVGPVDIQYF.

This clonotype was seen only a few times. The chain recombines TRBV11-1 with TRBJ2-4; D is uncertain. Per the germline V gene, CDR1 is SGHAT and CDR2 is FQDESV (reference sequence). Deletions cut 3 bases from V and 0 bases from J, with 12 bases between. The CDR3 is 16 residues long. The CDR3 region is CASSLSLGLAKNIQYF. The CDR3 bases are TGTGCCAGCAGCTTGTCCCTCGGGCTAGCCAAAAACATTCAGTACTTC.

This clonotype appeared a few times. The chain is built from TRBV18 and TRBJ2-1; D is perhaps TRBD2 (5 bases). The CDR3 sequence is 16 residues long. Between the trimmed V and J ends, which lost 2 bases and 8 bases, there was a span of 19 bases. Germline assignment: CDR1 KGHSH and CDR2 LQKENI. In DNA, the CDR3 is TGTGCCAGCTCACCAAGGTATCTAGCCCGACCCCATGAGCAGTTCTTC. Translation: CASSPRYLARPHEQFF.

V usage is TRBV11-2 and J usage is TRBJ2-2; weak D call: TRBD1 (6 bases). The CDR3 has 13 residues. Between the trimmed V and J ends, which lost 6 bases and 6 bases, there was a span of 11 bases. CDR1 and CDR2 from the germline V gene are SGHAT and FQNNGV. CDR3 loop: CASRSNRAGELFF. CDR3 in DNA: TGTGCCAGCAGGTCTAACAGGGCCGGGGAGCTGTTTTTT.

The CDR3 protein is CASRFRALWETQYF. CDR3 sequence (DNA): TGTGCCAGCAGATTCCGGGCCCTTTGGGAGACCCAGTACTTC. This chain uses TRBV12-3 or TRBV12-4 with TRBJ2-5; D remains ambiguous. This CDR3 is 14 amino acids long. With 6 bases removed from V and 5 bases from J, the gap between germline ends came to 16 bases.

This clonotype was picked up a small number of times. The chain carries TRBV12-3 or TRBV12-4 and TRBJ2-3; the match to TRBD2 covers 11 bases. This CDR3 is built from 16 residues. V dropped 4 bases and J dropped 2; count of bases not matched to a gene: 5. The CDR3: CASSSLTSGDTDTQYF. Here the CDR3 DNA reads TGTGCCAGCAGTTCGCTGACTAGCGGGGACACAGATACGCAGTATTTT.

Many counts were recorded for this clonotype. The CDR3 region has the DNA TGTGCCAGCACCATGGGAGGAAATCAGCCCCAGCATTTT. Translated: CASTMGGNQPQHF. The rearrangement joins TRBV7-9 to TRBJ1-5; D is ambiguous. The CDR3 has 13 amino acids. V was clipped by 7 bases and J by 4 bases, with 11 bases between them. Germline V CDR1 and CDR2: SEHNR, FQNEAQ (reference sequence).

This clonotype has only a few counts. This rearrangement joins TRBV20-1 to TRBJ1-3; D is undetermined. CDR1 and CDR2 from the germline V gene are DFQATT and SNEGSKA (reference sequence). The CDR3 runs to 16 residues. Between the trimmed V and J ends, which lost 3 bases and 0 bases, there was a span of 15 bases. CDR3 nucleotide sequence: TGCAGTGCTAGTGATGGCCCGAACTCCTCTGGAAACACCATATATTTT. Residues: CSASDGPNSSGNTIYF.

This clonotype was detected only a few times. The gene calls are TRBV6-2 or TRBV6-3 and TRBJ2-3; D call uncertain. The V and J ends lost 2 bases and 5 bases respectively, with 11 bases between them. The V gene's germline CDR1 is MNHEY and CDR2 SVGEGT. This CDR3 contains 14 residues. The CDR3 DNA follows: TGTGCCAGCAGTTACCCGGCTGACGGAGATACGCAGTATTTT. Amino acids: CASSYPADGDTQYF.

In its sample, this clonotype was seen a few times. This rearrangement joins TRBV4-3 to TRBJ1-4; the D is unclear. Trimming removed 1 base at V and 4 bases at J, with 7 bases between. Germline CDR1 is LGHNA and CDR2 is YSLEER. The CDR3 has 14 residues. The chain's CDR3 is CASSQGSHNEKLFF. The CDR3, as DNA: TGCGCCAGCAGCCAAGGCAGCCATAATGAAAAACTGTTTTTT.

The chain employs TRBV10-3 and TRBJ2-1; D might be TRBD2 (6 bases). In germline, CDR1 is ENHRY, CDR2 SYGVKD. This CDR3 is built from 17 residues. Trimming shortened V by 0 bases and J by 6 bases, and 18 bases separated the two germline ends. This CDR3 reads CAISESMEDYLSNEQFF. The CDR3 bases are TGTGCCATCAGTGAGTCGATGGAGGACTACCTCTCCAATGAGCAGTTCTTC.

The chain couples TRBV7-6 to TRBJ1-1; D is possibly TRBD1 (6 bases). The V end lost 4 bases, the J end lost 3 bases, and 15 bases lay between the germline ends. This CDR3 has 15 amino acids. Germline V lookup: CDR1 SGHVS, CDR2 FNYEAQ. The CDR3 is CASSSLMHRDTEAFF. In DNA, the CDR3 is TGTGCCAGCAGCTCTCTGATGCACAGGGACACTGAAGCTTTCTTT.

The chain couples TRBV18 to TRBJ1-5, with 8 positions matching TRBD1. CDR3 length: 15 residues. The ends lost 1 base at V and 8 bases at J; junction bases unmatched: 7. From germline, CDR1 is KGHSH and CDR2 LQKENI. The CDR3 loop reads CASSPQQGGQEPQHF. CDR3 bases: TGTGCCAGCTCACCACAACAGGGGGGACAGGAGCCCCAGCATTTT.